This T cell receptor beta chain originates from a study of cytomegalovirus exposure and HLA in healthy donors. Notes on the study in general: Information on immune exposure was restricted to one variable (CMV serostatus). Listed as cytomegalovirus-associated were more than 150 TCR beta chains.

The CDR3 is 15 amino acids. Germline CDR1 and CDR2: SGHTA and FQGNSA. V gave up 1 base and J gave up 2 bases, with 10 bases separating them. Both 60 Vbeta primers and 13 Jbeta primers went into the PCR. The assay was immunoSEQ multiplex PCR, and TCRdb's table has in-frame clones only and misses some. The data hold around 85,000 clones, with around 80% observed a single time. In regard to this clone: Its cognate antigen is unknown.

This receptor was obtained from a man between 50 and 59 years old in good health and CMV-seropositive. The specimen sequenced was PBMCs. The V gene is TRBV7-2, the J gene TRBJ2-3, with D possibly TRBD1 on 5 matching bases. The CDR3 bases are TGTGCCAGCAGCTTAGGGGGCCCATTCACAGATACGCAGTATTTT. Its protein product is CASSLGGPFTDTQYF.